These 23 T cell receptor beta chains were sequenced from one sample in a study of tumor and adjacent non-tumor tissue in lung cancer. This sample's RNA came from whole unsorted tissue. The normal lung tissue was taken more than 3 cm from the tumor edge. TCRbeta libraries were built with three rounds of nested PCR, modified from ARM-PCR. TCRdb processed the multiplex PCR reads anew with MiXCR; each CDR3 protein has one entry. The table lists roughly 75,000 distinct CDR3 sequences, roughly 80% of them singletons. Sequencing was done on a sample of distant non-tumor lung tissue. Every receptor here comes from a man aged 55 to 70 with non-small cell lung cancer.

With regard to this clonotype: The junction differs from germline at one of its ends, possibly a read error. This chain joins TRBV5-1 and TRBJ2-1; 12 nucleotides line up with TRBD2. This CDR3 has 18 residues. Germline V lookup: CDR1 SGHRS, CDR2 YFSETQ. The CDR3 sequence: CVSSSGVLAGGRIHEQFF. The CDR3 region has the DNA TGCGTCAGCAGCTCGGGGGTCCTAGCGGGGGGGCGTATCCATGAGCAGTTCTTC. The entire variable domain, with the rest obtained from reference TRBV5-1 and TRBJ2-1, is as follows: KAGVTQTPRYLIKTRGQQVTLSCSPISGHRSVSWYQQTPGQGLQFLFEYFSETQRNKGNFPGRFSGRQFSNSRSEMNVSTLELGDSALYLCVSSSGVLAGGRIHEQFFGPGTRLTVL.

As concerns this clonotype: Compared with germline, one end of the junction differs, possibly owing to a read error. The chain links TRBV11-2 to TRBJ2-6; possible D gene TRBD1, 5 bases. CDR3 length: 14 residues. Germline CDR1 and CDR2: SGHAT and FQNNGV. The CDR3 spells CISSPIFGANVLNF. DNA of the CDR3: TGTATCAGCAGTCCTATCTTTGGGGCCAACGTCCTGAATTTC.

The rearrangement uses TRBV15 and TRBJ2-1; D remains ambiguous. The CDR3 covers 13 residues. The V end was cut by 5 bases, the J end by 7 bases, with 12 bases between. Germline CDR1 and CDR2: LNHNV and YYDKDF (reference sequence). The CDR3 region is CATSLAVVNEQFF. CDR3 nucleotides: TGTGCCACCAGCCTGGCGGTGGTGAATGAGCAGTTCTTC.

The chain has TRBV6-1 and TRBJ2-1; D is ambiguous. V dropped 1 base and J dropped 1 base, with 11 bases sitting between them. This CDR3 is 16 amino acids long. Germline lookup yields CDR1 MNHNS and CDR2 SASEGT. The CDR3 coding sequence is TGTGCCAGCAGTGAAGACCCCAGGAGTTCCTACAATGAGCAGTTCTTC. Encoded protein: CASSEDPRSSYNEQFF.

With respect to this clonotype: An end of the junction does not agree with germline; a read error may underlie this. The chain is built from TRBV6-5 and TRBJ2-6; 10 positions agree with TRBD2. The germline V gene encodes CDR1 MNHEY and CDR2 SVGAGI. This CDR3 is built from 17 residues. The DNA for the CDR3 is TGCGGCAGCAGCCTAGCGGGAGTCAGCTCTGGGGCCAACGTCCTGACTTTC. Its translation is CGSSLAGVSSGANVLTF.

The chain employs TRBV20-1 and TRBJ1-4; tentative D call: TRBD1 (6 bases). V was pared by 6 bases and J by 4 bases, with 15 bases between. The V gene's germline CDR1 is DFQATT and CDR2 SNEGSKA (reference sequence). CDR3 length: 14 residues. The CDR3 region is CSAKDDRSNEKLFF. CDR3 nucleotides: TGCAGTGCCAAGGACGACAGGAGTAATGAAAAACTGTTTTTT.

This clonotype was detected many times. This chain joins TRBV5-1 and TRBJ2-1, with 8 bases identical to TRBD2. The CDR3 is made up of 18 amino acids. Germline V gene lookup returns CDR1 SGHRS and CDR2 YFSETQ. V shed 2 bases and J 1 base; nucleotides not matched to a gene: 11. CDR3 residues: CASSFSGGGSSSYNEQFF. CDR3 DNA: TGCGCCAGCAGCTTCAGTGGCGGGGGGTCCTCATCCTACAATGAGCAGTTCTTC.

This clonotype was seen repeatedly, ten times or more. The chain employs TRBV6-1 and TRBJ2-1, with D perhaps TRBD2 (7 bases). Deletions cut 4 bases from V and 4 bases from J, with 14 bases between. The CDR3 spans 15 residues. Germline lookup yields CDR1 MNHNS and CDR2 SASEGT. Here the CDR3 DNA reads TGTGCCAGCAGTGGGGGGGGGCATAGATACAATGAGCAGTTCTTC. It translates to CASSGGGHRYNEQFF.

Remarks on this clonotype: This may come from a read error, since a much larger clone is one base off. V usage is TRBV13 and J usage is TRBJ1-4, with D tentatively TRBD1 (5 bases). Per the germline V gene, CDR1 is PRHDT and CDR2 is FYEKMQ (reference sequence). This CDR3 contains 13 residues. The CDR3 DNA reads TGTGCCGGCAGCCCACGTTGGGGGGAAAAACTGTTTTTT. It translates to CAGSPRWGEKLFF.

In this sample, this clonotype turned up once. Its ends do not fully match the called genes, so a read error is possible. The chain carries TRBV20-1 and TRBJ1-1; a weak D match, TRBD1 (5 bases). This CDR3 comprises 14 residues. Germline-derived CDR1 and CDR2 are DFQATT and SNEGSKA (reference sequence). CDR3 DNA: TGCAGTGCTATCCTAGGGGTGTTCAACACCGAAGCTTTCTTT. It translates to CSAILGVFNTEAFF.

There are many counts of this clonotype. As the CDR3 is not closed by the conserved phenylalanine or tryptophan, this likely results from a read error. The chain is built from TRBV5-5 and TRBJ2-7; perhaps D is TRBD1 or TRBD2 (5 bases each). This CDR3 comprises 14 residues. Per germline, CDR1 SGHKS and CDR2 YYEKEE (reference sequence). The V gene lost 1 base and the J gene lost 6 bases, with 14 bases spanning the gap. CDR3: CASSLTWGSGEQYL. The DNA for the CDR3 is TGTGCCAGCAGCTTGACCTGGGGGAGTGGCGAGCAGTACCTC.

Notes on this clonotype: A read error may produce the germline difference seen at one junction end. In DNA form, the CDR3 reads TGTGCCAGCAGCTCTACATGGGGAGAGACGCAGCACTTC. Translated: CASSSTWGETQHF. The rearrangement joins TRBV11-2 to TRBJ2-5, with D maybe TRBD2 (5 bases). This CDR3 region has 13 residues. Germline values: CDR1 SGHAT, CDR2 FQNNGV.

To note about this clonotype: The junction does not match germline at one end; this may be a read error. V and J are TRBV10-2 and TRBJ2-3; D unresolved. The CDR3 is 12 residues long. In germline, CDR1 is WSHSY, CDR2 SAAADI. CDR3 protein: CAATELTDTQYF. In DNA, the CDR3 is TGCGCCGCCACTGAGCTCACAGATACTCAGTATTTT.

A word on this clonotype: A read error is possible here, since a much larger clone lies one base away. The chain employs TRBV10-3 and TRBJ2-7; D remains unclear. The CDR3 totals 12 residues. Germline V gene sequence: CDR1 ENHRY, CDR2 SYGVKD. The CDR3: CAISDPNREQHF. The CDR3 bases are TGTGCCATCAGTGACCCGAATCGCGAGCAGCACTTC.

The rearrangement uses TRBV3-1 and TRBJ1-5; D possibly corresponds to TRBD1 (5 bases). This CDR3 region has 13 residues. V was shortened by 1 base and J by 5 bases, with 6 bases between the two germline ends. Germline V lookup: CDR1 LGHDT, CDR2 YNNKEL (reference sequence). CDR3 loop: CASSQGQYQPQHF. Written as DNA, the CDR3 is TGTGCCAGCAGCCAAGGACAGTATCAGCCCCAGCATTTT.

Worth noting for this clonotype: One end of the junction fails to match germline, which may point to a read error. V and J are TRBV6-6 and TRBJ1-5; D unresolved. The CDR3 runs 14 residues. CDR1 is MNHNY, CDR2 SVGAGI, per germline (reference sequence). CDR3 DNA: TGTACCAGCACAATAGACACCTCTGATCAGCCCCAGCATTTT. Its translation: CTSTIDTSDQPQHF.

CDR3 nucleotides: TGTGCCAGCAGCCTATCCGGACCGGGGGGAAGGCCGTTTTTT. Its translation: CASSLSGPGGRPFF. The V call is TRBV11-3, the J call TRBJ2-2; 7 bases match TRBD2. V shed 5 bases, J shed 16 bases, and the junction held 16 bases outside the gene matches. The length of the CDR3 is 14 residues. Germline CDR1 SGHNT, CDR2 YENEEA. Variable domain in full (rest from reference TRBV11-3 and TRBJ2-2): EAGVVQSPRYKIIEKKQPVAFWCNPISGHNTLYWYLQNLGQGPELLIRYENEEAVDDSQLPKDRFSAERLKGVDSTLKIQPAELGDSAVYLCASSLSGPGGRPFFGEGSRLTVL.

Comment on this clonotype: At one end the junction does not follow the germline gene, possibly because of a read error. V usage is TRBV6-1 and J usage is TRBJ1-2, with D perhaps matching TRBD1 (5 bases). The CDR3 totals 15 residues. Germline V lookup: CDR1 MNHNS, CDR2 SASEGT. The chain's CDR3 is CVSSEAGEISYGYTF. CDR3 DNA sequence: TGTGTCAGCAGTGAAGCGGGGGAGATTAGCTATGGCTACACCTTC.

The chain uses TRBV5-1 and TRBJ2-7; D may correspond to TRBD1 or TRBD2 (5 bases each). CDR3 length: 13 residues. Trimming removed 7 bases at V and 4 bases at J, with 15 bases between. Germline CDR1 reads SGHRS; CDR2 reads YFSETQ. CDR3 region: CASDAGQGYEQYF. DNA of the CDR3: TGCGCCAGCGACGCGGGCCAGGGATACGAGCAGTACTTC.

The chain joins TRBV6-2 or TRBV6-3 to TRBJ2-5; possible D gene TRBD1, 5 bases. The CDR3 length is 13 residues. Germline V gene data show CDR1 as MNHEY and CDR2 as SVGEGT. Here the CDR3 reads CDTLDTNKETQYF. The CDR3 bases are TGTGACACCCTGGACACGAATAAAGAGACCCAGTACTTC.

The chain combines TRBV11-2 with TRBJ1-2, with D perhaps matching TRBD1 (6 bases). The CDR3 totals 15 residues. V was trimmed by 3 bases and J by 9 bases, leaving 20 bases between them. The V gene's germline CDR1 is SGHAT and CDR2 FQNNGV. The DNA of the CDR3 is TGTGCCAGCAGCTTCCTTGGGGGCGGAGCCTTCTGCTACACCTTC. It yields the protein CASSFLGGGAFCYTF.

This clonotype has just a few counts. The chain combines TRBV4-2 with TRBJ1-1; D is uncertain. The germline gives CDR1 LGHNA, CDR2 YNFKEQ. The V end was cut by 11 bases, the J end by 0 bases, with 19 bases between. This CDR3 is 15 amino acids long. The CDR3 nucleotides are TGTGCCGGTAGCCAAGCGGAGGGTTTGAACACTGAAGCTTTCTTT. Translated, it gives CAGSQAEGLNTEAFF.

Comment on this clonotype: A read error may produce the germline difference seen at one junction end. This chain links TRBV28 with TRBJ1-2, with D perhaps matching TRBD1 (5 bases). The CDR3 is 16 residues long. CDR1 is MDHEN and CDR2 is SYDVKM in the germline V gene. The CDR3 DNA follows: TGTGCCGGCTTTAGTTCCGGGACTGCGGTGGATTATGGTTACACCTTC. This translates into CAGFSSGTAVDYGYTF.